This entry lists 7 T cell receptor beta chains sequenced from one sample in a study of blood T cell repertoires in COVID-19. Sequencing used immunoSEQ multiplex PCR; TCRdb keeps in-frame clones, though not all of them. The table includes about 210,000 clones, roughly 87% detected once. The material sequenced was PBMCs or T cells enriched from blood (not recorded which). The receptor source for this set is a young man in a cohort exposed to, infected with or recovered from COVID-19 (not recorded which).

Only a few counts were recorded for this clone. V and J are TRBV5-1 and TRBJ1-1; D might be TRBD1 (6 bases). Trimming pared 4 bases from V and 4 bases from J, leaving 11 bases between. Germline loops: CDR1 SGHRS, CDR2 YFSETQ. There are 13 residues in the CDR3. The CDR3 loop is CASSGQPSTEAFF. CDR3 nucleotides: TGCGCCAGCAGCGGACAGCCGAGCACTGAAGCTTTCTTT.

This chain uses TRBV11-2 with TRBJ2-7, with 12 bases lining up with TRBD2. Trimming took 4 bases from V and 2 from J; bases not matched to a gene: 6. This CDR3 has 16 residues. Germline V CDR1 and CDR2: SGHAT, FQNNGV. CDR3 in amino acids: CASSSNLAGGPYEQYF. The CDR3 nucleotides are TGTGCCAGCAGCTCAAACCTAGCGGGAGGGCCCTACGAGCAGTACTTC.

This chain connects TRBV9 to TRBJ1-6; D is ambiguous. CDR3 size: 14 residues. V lost 0 bases, J lost 8 bases, and 9 bases lay in between. Germline V gene sequence: CDR1 SGDLS, CDR2 YYNGEE. CDR3 DNA: TGTGCCAGCAGCGTAGGGGCAGTACATTCACCCCTCCACTTT. Protein product: CASSVGAVHSPLHF.

The rearrangement uses TRBV27 and TRBJ2-1; D perhaps matches TRBD1 (6 bases). This CDR3 is 16 amino acids long. Trimming cost V 0 bases and J 9 bases, with 18 bases left between them. The germline CDR1 and CDR2 sequences are MNHEY and SMNVEV (reference sequence). CDR3 DNA: TGTGCCAGCAGTTTATCGGGTACAGGGCCTTTAAGTGAGCAGTTCTTC. This encodes CASSLSGTGPLSEQFF.

This clone turned up a few times. The rearrangement uses TRBV4-2 and TRBJ2-7, with D tentatively TRBD2 (6 bases). CDR3 length: 15 residues. V was clipped by 2 bases and J by 1 base, with 12 bases between them. Germline V gene data show CDR1 as LGHNA and CDR2 as YNFKEQ. CDR3 residues: CASSQNSGFSYEQYF. As DNA, the CDR3 is TGTGCCAGCAGCCAAAATAGCGGTTTTTCCTACGAGCAGTACTTC.

The CDR3 nucleotides read TGTGCCAGCAGCCAAGATACCCAGGGAGGCTATGGCTACACCTTC. Translating it yields CASSQDTQGGYGYTF. The chain uses TRBV4-2 and TRBJ1-2, with a possible D match to TRBD1 (5 bases). Between the trimmed V and J ends, which lost 0 bases and 4 bases, there was a span of 12 bases. Germline V gene lookup returns CDR1 LGHNA and CDR2 YNFKEQ. The length of the CDR3 is 15 residues.

This clone was counted a single time. The chain combines TRBV5-4 with TRBJ2-1; 7 bases are a match to TRBD2. Germline-derived CDR1 and CDR2 are SGHNT and YYREEE (reference sequence). This CDR3 is built from 12 residues. The V segment lost 5 bases and the J segment 9 bases; nucleotides outside the gene matches: 5. The CDR3 region is CASRGASGEQFF. CDR3 DNA: TGTGCCAGCAGGGGTGCTAGCGGTGAGCAGTTCTTC. The full variable domain, in which reference TRBV5-4 and TRBJ2-1 provide the parts outside the CDR3, is ETGVTQSPTHLIKTRGQQVTLRCSSQSGHNTVSWYQQALGQGPQFIFQYYREEENGRGNFPPRFSGLQFPNYSSELNVNALELDDSALYLCASRGASGEQFFGPGTRLTVL.